These T cell receptor beta chains were read from a single sample in a study of radiotherapy plus CTLA-4 blockade in lung cancer. TCRdb's table, derived via immunoSEQ multiplex PCR, lists solely in-frame clones and lacks some. The data show tens of thousands of clones, about four fifths seen once. The source was peripheral blood, collected from a patient treated with radiotherapy plus ipilimumab. These receptors originate from a human donor with non-small cell lung cancer that progressed on radiotherapy plus ipilimumab. Each CDR3 is given with its conserved first and last residue. A D gene is named only where the DNA matches it firmly. The size entry is marked missing in some rows and otherwise reads once, few, many or a size class.

abundance	d_gene	v_gene	j_gene	CDR3nt	CDR3aa
NA	NA	TRBV6-1	TRBJ2-7	TGTGCCAGCAGTGAATTCCCCACTAGCTACGAGCAGTACTTC	CASSEFPTSYEQYF
NA	TRBD2	TRBV25-1	TRBJ2-7	TGTGCCAGCAGGTCGGGGGGCTCCTACGAGCAGTACTTC	CASRSGGSYEQYF
NA	TRBD1	TRBV5-6	TRBJ1-5	TGTGCCAGCAGCGAGACAGGGGGCAATCAGCCCCAGCATTTT	CASSETGGNQPQHF
NA	NA	TRBV21-1	TRBJ1-5	TGTGCCAGCAGCAAAGTAGGAGGTGTGGGCAATCAGCCCCAGCATTTT	CASSKVGGVGNQPQHF
NA	TRBD2	TRBV19	TRBJ2-1	TGTGCCAGTAGTATAAGGGGACTAGCTTCCTACAATGAGCAGTTCTTC	CASSIRGLASYNEQFF
NA	NA	TRBV9	TRBJ2-3	TGTGCCAGTACACGGGGAGCGAGAGAAGGCACAGATACGCAGTATTTT	CASTRGAREGTDTQYF
once	NA	TRBV5-6	TRBJ2-3	TGTGCCAGCAGCTCATACACAGATACGCAGTATTTT	CASSSYTDTQYF
NA	TRBD2	TRBV29-1	TRBJ2-7	TGCAGCGTTAGGGCGGCGGGAGCTTCCTACGAGCAGTACTTC	CSVRAAGASYEQYF
NA	NA	TRBV27	TRBJ1-4	TGTGCCAGCAGTATTACATTTGTAGGGGGTGGGGAAAAACTGTTTTTT	CASSITFVGGGEKLFF
NA	NA	TRBV5-1	TRBJ2-5	TGCGCCAGCAGCTTTGGAGGGACTGGGGGAGAGACCCAGTACTTC	CASSFGGTGGETQYF
NA	NA	TRBV7-8	TRBJ2-7	TGTGCCAGCAGCTTAGCTAGGGACTACGAGCAGTACTTC	CASSLARDYEQYF
NA	TRBD1	TRBV27	TRBJ2-5	TGTGCCAGCAGAAAACTGGACAGGGGGACTCTCCAAGAGACCCAGTACTTC	CASRKLDRGTLQETQYF
NA	NA	TRBV6-5	TRBJ1-2	TGTGCCAGCAGTGGGGTATATGGCTACACCTTC	CASSGVYGYTF
NA	NA	TRBV18	TRBJ2-2	TGTGCCAGCTCACCACGGGGGCAAGACACCGGGGAGCTGTTTTTT	CASSPRGQDTGELFF
NA	NA	TRBV4-1	TRBJ2-1	TGCGCCAGCAGCCAAGATGCCCAGGAGAAGTTCTTC	CASSQDAQEKFF
NA	NA	TRBV9	TRBJ1-5	TGTGCCAGCAGCCTGGGCGGTGGGATCAATCAGCCCCAGCATTTT	CASSLGGGINQPQHF
NA	NA	TRBV7-2	TRBJ1-2	TGTGCCAGCAGCTTCCTTAGCTATGGCTACACCTTC	CASSFLSYGYTF
NA	NA	TRBV21-1	TRBJ1-5	TGTGCCAGCAGCAGGACGGTTTGGTGCAATCAGCCCCAGCATTTT	CASSRTVWCNQPQHF
NA	TRBD2	TRBV5-1	TRBJ2-1	TGCGCCAGCAGCTTCCGGTCTAGCGGGGAGGATGAGCAGTTCTTC	CASSFRSSGEDEQFF
NA	TRBD1	TRBV2	TRBJ1-5	TGTGCCAGCAGTGAATACGAGGGGGCAGATCAGCCCCAGCATTTT	CASSEYEGADQPQHF
NA	NA	TRBV6-5	TRBJ1-1	TGTGCCAGCAGTGGGTCCCCAAAGAACACTGAAGCTTTCTTT	CASSGSPKNTEAFF
NA	NA	TRBV9	TRBJ2-3	TGTGCCAGCAGTGGCGTCAGTTTTAGCACAGATACGCAGTATTTT	CASSGVSFSTDTQYF
once	TRBD2	TRBV10-1	TRBJ2-1	TGCGCCAGCAGTGAATCTAAGGCAGCGGGATACAATGAGCAGTTCTTC	CASSESKAAGYNEQFF
NA	NA	TRBV5-4	TRBJ1-1	TGTGCCAGCAGCTTGGCCGGCAGATTGAACACTGAAGCTTTCTTT	CASSLAGRLNTEAFF
NA	NA	TRBV28	TRBJ2-2	TGTGCCAGCAGTTCGTCAGCCTCGACGGGGCTGTTTTTT	CASSSSASTGLFF
NA	NA	TRBV11-2	TRBJ1-1	TGTGCCAGCAGCTTGCAGGCGAACCGGAACACTGAAGCTTTCTTT	CASSLQANRNTEAFF
NA	TRBD2	TRBV6-6	TRBJ2-1	TGTGCCAGCTCTTCAAGTCAAGCGGGAGACTACAATGAGCAGTTCTTC	CASSSSQAGDYNEQFF
once	NA	TRBV20-1	TRBJ1-1	TGCAGTTCGATCCGGGAGTCGGGAGCTTTCTTT	CSSIRESGAFF
NA	NA	TRBV2	TRBJ2-7	TGTGCCAGCAGTGGTTTGAGGGAGAGAGCCTACGAGCAGTACTTC	CASSGLRERAYEQYF
NA	NA	TRBV4-1	TRBJ1-5	TGCGCCAGCAGCCCCTTCGATTTCGCGAAGGGCAATCAGCCCCAGCATTTT	CASSPFDFAKGNQPQHF
NA	TRBD1	TRBV7-2	TRBJ2-7	TGTGCCAGCAGCGCCCGGGGACAGGGGGCGATTTCCTACGAGCAGTACTTC	CASSARGQGAISYEQYF
NA	TRBD1	TRBV9	TRBJ1-2	TGTGCCAGCAGCGTAGAGACAGGGGGGGACTATGGCTACACCTTC	CASSVETGGDYGYTF
NA	TRBD1	TRBV6-1	TRBJ1-1	TGTGCCAGCAGTGGATGGACAGGGTACACTGAAGCTTTCTTT	CASSGWTGYTEAFF
NA	NA	TRBV6-1	TRBJ2-7	TGTGCCAGCAGCTGGGACCCATTCTACGAGCAGTACTTC	CASSWDPFYEQYF
NA	TRBD2	TRBV5-1	TRBJ2-7	TGCGCCAGCAGCTTGGGGGCCCGGGGCAGCGGGACTAGCCCCAACGAGCAGTACTTC	CASSLGARGSGTSPNEQYF
once	NA	TRBV6-1	TRBJ2-7	TGTGCCAGCAGTGAAGTGTCCCAGGGACCATACGAGCAGTACTTC	CASSEVSQGPYEQYF
NA	NA	TRBV18	TRBJ1-1	TGTGCCAGCTCACCGGGTCTTCTTCCCACTGAAGCTTTCTTT	CASSPGLLPTEAFF
few	NA	TRBV7-7	TRBJ2-2	TGTGCTAGCAGCGCGGGACGGCTAATAAACACCGGGGAGCTGTTTTTT	CASSAGRLINTGELFF
NA	NA	TRBV5-1	TRBJ2-5	TGCGCCAGTGCCCCTAACGTCGGAGAGACCCAGTACTTC	CASAPNVGETQYF
NA	NA	TRBV11-3	TRBJ2-1	TGTGCCAGCAGCCCAGGGGCGGGAGTAATGGACAATGAGCAGTTCTTC	CASSPGAGVMDNEQFF
NA	NA	TRBV5-1	TRBJ1-2	TGCGCCAGCAGCTTCTCGGGGAACTATGGCTACACCTTC	CASSFSGNYGYTF
once	NA	TRBV10-1	TRBJ1-1	TGCGCCAGCAGTGAACGGCTCGGGGGCGGATTGAACACTGAAGCTTTCTTT	CASSERLGGGLNTEAFF
NA	NA	TRBV28	TRBJ1-1	TGTGCCAGCAGTTTCCAGGCCTCTGCTTTCTTT	CASSFQASAFF
NA	TRBD1	TRBV10-3	TRBJ1-1	TGTGCCATCAACGACGGGACAGGAAACACTGAAGCTTTCTTT	CAINDGTGNTEAFF
NA	TRBD2	TRBV7-6	TRBJ2-3	TGTGCCAGCAGCCCCTTAGCGGGTCCTATGCAGTATTTT	CASSPLAGPMQYF
NA	NA	TRBV7-2	TRBJ2-7	TGTGCCAGCAACTATCAGGGGAGGTCCGCCCTCGAGCAGTACTTC	CASNYQGRSALEQYF
NA	TRBD1	TRBV25-1	TRBJ1-2	TGTGCCAGCAGTCCCCAGACTCGGGACAGGCGACATGGCTACACCTTC	CASSPQTRDRRHGYTF